This TCR beta chain stems from a study of cytomegalovirus exposure and HLA in healthy donors. In this sample, this clone is large. Its cognate antigen is unknown. Within the sample, other DNA sequences also encode this same CDR3. The study's findings and limits: According to a later analysis, most TCR beta chains associated with CMV appeared HLA-restricted.

PCR involved 60 Vbeta and 13 Jbeta primers. Libraries were prepared by immunoSEQ multiplex PCR; TCRdb keeps only in-frame clonotypes and omits some of them. The data show 100,000 to 120,000 clones, around 80% seen once. The TCR originated in a man between 18 and 29 years old in good health and CMV-seronegative. Sequences were obtained from PBMCs.

The CDR3 region is CAIGEGEELFF. The CDR3 region has the DNA TGTGCCATAGGGGAAGGGGAGGAACTGTTTTTT. The chain couples TRBV7-9 to TRBJ1-4, with D possibly matching TRBD1 (5 bases). Between the trimmed V and J ends, which lost 10 bases and 12 bases, there was a span of 15 bases. The CDR3 totals 11 residues. CDR1 is SEHNR and CDR2 is FQNEAQ in the germline V gene (reference sequence).